The entry that follows covers one T cell receptor (beta chain) sequence. These data come from a study of blood T cell repertoires in COVID-19. For the study at large: PBMCs, B-cell-depleted T cells, or T cells were the source of the cDNA or gDNA that made up the material.

The study counted Cohort 3 donors as recovered given two negative PCRs, clearance, or symptom resolution. The CDR3 contains 17 residues. Germline values: CDR1 MDHEN, CDR2 SYDVKM. J was trimmed by 9 bases and V by 3 bases; bases with no gene match: 14. In the source study's methods: The assay estimated nucleated cells by amplifying reference gene primers. Libraries were prepared by immunoSEQ multiplex PCR; TCRdb keeps only in-frame clonotypes and omits some of them. V and J calls plus clone size are reproduced from that table; the DNA served to infer D and trimming. Of a few hundred thousand clones in the sample, approximately 90% were seen once.

Sequencing was carried out using PBMCs or T cells enriched from blood (not recorded which). The V gene is TRBV28, the J gene TRBJ2-1; TRBD2 agrees at 10 bases. This TCR was recovered from a woman aged 18 to 35 who had recovered from COVID-19. The CDR3 is CASSLVVAGGRLGEQFF. The CDR3 DNA reads TGTGCCAGCAGTTTGGTGGTAGCGGGAGGACGTTTGGGTGAGCAGTTCTTC.